The sequence of this T cell receptor (beta chain) was determined in a study of CD8 T cells in Susac syndrome. The germline V gene has CDR1 LGHDT and CDR2 YNNKEL (reference sequence). The junction had 16 bases not matched to a gene; V was cut back by 0 bases and J by 8 bases. The CDR3 contains 18 residues. RNA in amounts of about 0.5 to 1 ug was reverse transcribed with random hexamers. Using its own MiXCR run on the immunoSEQ multiplex PCR reads, TCRdb lists one record per CDR3 protein. The table shows 130,000 or so distinct CDR3 sequences, with about 90% occurring only once. Sequencing used CD8+ T cells from PBMCs. This chain connects TRBV3-1 to TRBJ2-1; TRBD2 matches 7 bases. This TCR derives from a human donor with multiple sclerosis. The CDR3 bases are TGTGCCAGCAGCCAAGATCCCACTGGGGCGGGAGAAGCCGATGAGCAGTTCTTC. It yields the protein CASSQDPTGAGEADEQFF.